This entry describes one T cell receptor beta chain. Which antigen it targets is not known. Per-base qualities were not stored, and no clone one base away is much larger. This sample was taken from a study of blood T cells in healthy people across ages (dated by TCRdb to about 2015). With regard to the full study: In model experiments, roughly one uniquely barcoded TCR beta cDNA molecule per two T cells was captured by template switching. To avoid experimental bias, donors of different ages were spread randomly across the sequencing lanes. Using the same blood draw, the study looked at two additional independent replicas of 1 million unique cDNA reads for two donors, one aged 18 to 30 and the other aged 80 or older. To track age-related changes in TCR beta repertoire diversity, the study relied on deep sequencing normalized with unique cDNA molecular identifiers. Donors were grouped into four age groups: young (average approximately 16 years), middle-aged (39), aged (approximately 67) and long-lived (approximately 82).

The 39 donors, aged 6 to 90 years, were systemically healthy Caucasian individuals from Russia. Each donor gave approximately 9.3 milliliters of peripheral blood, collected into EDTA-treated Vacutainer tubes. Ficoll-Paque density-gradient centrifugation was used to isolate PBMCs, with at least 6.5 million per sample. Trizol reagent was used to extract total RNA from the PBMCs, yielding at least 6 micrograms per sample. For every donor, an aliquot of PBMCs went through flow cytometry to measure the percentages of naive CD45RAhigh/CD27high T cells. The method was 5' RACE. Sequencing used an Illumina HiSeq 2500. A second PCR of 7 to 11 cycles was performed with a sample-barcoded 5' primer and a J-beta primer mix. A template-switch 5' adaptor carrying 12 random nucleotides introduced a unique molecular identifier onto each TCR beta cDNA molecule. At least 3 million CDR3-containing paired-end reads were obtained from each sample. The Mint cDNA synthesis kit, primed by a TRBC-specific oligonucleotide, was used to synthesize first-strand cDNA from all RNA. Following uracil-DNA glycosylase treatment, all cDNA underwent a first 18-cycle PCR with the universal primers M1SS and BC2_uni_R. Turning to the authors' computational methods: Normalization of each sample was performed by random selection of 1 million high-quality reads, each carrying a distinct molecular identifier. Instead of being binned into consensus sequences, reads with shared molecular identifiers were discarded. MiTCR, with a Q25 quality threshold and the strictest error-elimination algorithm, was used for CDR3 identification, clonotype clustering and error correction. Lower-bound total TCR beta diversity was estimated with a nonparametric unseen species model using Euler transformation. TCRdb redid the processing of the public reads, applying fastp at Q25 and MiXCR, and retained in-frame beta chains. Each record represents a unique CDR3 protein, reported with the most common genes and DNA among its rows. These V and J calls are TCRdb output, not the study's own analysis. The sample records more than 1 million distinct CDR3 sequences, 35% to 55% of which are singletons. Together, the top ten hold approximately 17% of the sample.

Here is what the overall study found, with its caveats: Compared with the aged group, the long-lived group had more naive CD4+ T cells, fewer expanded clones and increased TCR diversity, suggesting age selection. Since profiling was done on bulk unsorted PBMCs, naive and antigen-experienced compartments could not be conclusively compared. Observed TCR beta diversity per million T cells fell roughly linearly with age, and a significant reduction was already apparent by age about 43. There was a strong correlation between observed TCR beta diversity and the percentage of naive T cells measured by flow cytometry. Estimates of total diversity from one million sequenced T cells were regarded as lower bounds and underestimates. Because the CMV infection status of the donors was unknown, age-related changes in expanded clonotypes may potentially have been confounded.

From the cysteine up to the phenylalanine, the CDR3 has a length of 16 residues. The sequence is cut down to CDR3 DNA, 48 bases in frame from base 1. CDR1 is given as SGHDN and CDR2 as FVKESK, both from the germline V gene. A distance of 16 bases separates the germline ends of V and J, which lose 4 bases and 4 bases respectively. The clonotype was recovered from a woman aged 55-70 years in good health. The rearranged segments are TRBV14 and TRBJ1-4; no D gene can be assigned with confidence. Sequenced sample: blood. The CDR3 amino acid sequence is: CASSRGLLRDNEKLFF. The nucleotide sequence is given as TGTGCCAGCAGCCGCGGATTGTTGCGGGATAATGAAAAACTGTTTTTT.